The rows below give T cell receptor beta chains drawn from one sample of a study of blood T cell repertoires in COVID-19. The method was immunoSEQ multiplex PCR; TCRdb's version includes in-frame clones alone and lacks a portion of them. The repertoire holds roughly 160,000 clones, with just over 85% as singletons. The source material was peripheral blood. Source of these receptors: a man aged 45-65 years with active or convalescent COVID-19. CDR3s include the opening cysteine and the closing phenylalanine or tryptophan. D genes are given only for firm matches. The size of a clone is reported for some rows only, either as once, few or many, or as a class for expanded clones.

.	TRBJ2-1	TRBV5-1	TRBD1	TGCGCCAGCAGCCCGGGACAGGTTGGCTACAATGAGCAGTTCTTC	CASSPGQVGYNEQFF
.	TRBJ1-4	TRBV29-1	.	TGCAGCGTTGAAGTTGGAGCGGGTGAAAAACTGTTTTTT	CSVEVGAGEKLFF
.	TRBJ2-5	TRBV5-1	TRBD1	TGCGCCAGCAGCTTTGCAGGGGGCGAAGAGACCCAGTACTTC	CASSFAGGEETQYF
.	TRBJ2-2	TRBV2	TRBD2	TGTGCCAGCACTGACCGCCCGACTAGCGCCACCGGGGAGCTGTTTTTT	CASTDRPTSATGELFF
.	TRBJ2-5	TRBV11-3	TRBD2	TGTGCCAGCAGCTTAGTCGCTCCTAGCGGGGGACAAGAGACCCAGTACTTC	CASSLVAPSGGQETQYF
once	TRBJ1-6	TRBV7-9	TRBD1	TGTGCCAGCACTTCCTCGAACCGGGACAGGTACAATTCACCCCTCCACTTT	CASTSSNRDRYNSPLHF
.	TRBJ1-2	TRBV4-3	TRBD1	TGCGCCAGCAGCCAAGATTTTGTGGCAGGGACAGGGGGCAACTATGGCTACACCTTC	CASSQDFVAGTGGNYGYTF
once	TRBJ2-3	TRBV2	.	TGTGCCAGCAGCGCCGGTGCGGGGGCCCGCACAGATACGCAGTATTTT	CASSAGAGARTDTQYF
few	TRBJ2-2	TRBV11-2	TRBD2	TGTGCCAGCAGCTTAATAGCGGGAGCCGGGGAGCTGTTTTTT	CASSLIAGAGELFF
.	TRBJ1-2	TRBV5-1	.	TGCGCCAGCAGCTCACAGAGCAACTATGGCTACACCTTC	CASSSQSNYGYTF
once	TRBJ2-3	TRBV5-4	.	TGTGCCAGCAGCGATCCACTAGCCAGTACGCAGTATTTT	CASSDPLASTQYF
.	TRBJ2-7	TRBV7-8	TRBD2	TGTGCCAGCAGCTTAGGAAGGGGAGGGGTAGAACAGTACTTC	CASSLGRGGVEQYF
.	TRBJ1-6	TRBV5-8	.	TGTGCCAGCAGCTTAGGGGGGGGAAATTCACCCCTCCACTTT	CASSLGGGNSPLHF
.	TRBJ2-1	TRBV4-3	.	TGCGCCAGCAGCCAAGATCCCCCGGGGTCGAGGTTCTACAATGAGCAGTTCTTC	CASSQDPPGSRFYNEQFF
.	TRBJ1-2	TRBV6-1	TRBD1	TGTGCCAGCAGTGAAGCGGGGACAGGGAACGGCTACACCTTC	CASSEAGTGNGYTF
.	TRBJ2-7	TRBV24-1	TRBD1	TGTGCCACTAGTCCCGGGACAGGGGGCTCGGACGAGCAGTACTTC	CATSPGTGGSDEQYF
.	TRBJ1-4	TRBV9	TRBD1	TGTGCCAGCAGCACCTTGGAGGACAGGGACGAAAAACTGTTTTTT	CASSTLEDRDEKLFF
.	TRBJ2-2	TRBV20-1	TRBD2	TGCAGTGCCAGTGGGACTAGCGGAAACACCGGGGAGCTGTTTTTT	CSASGTSGNTGELFF
.	TRBJ2-3	TRBV29-1	.	TGCAGCGTCTCTCCCGGTGATACGCAGTATTTT	CSVSPGDTQYF
.	TRBJ1-2	TRBV11-2	.	TGTGCCAGCAGCTTATCAGGCCTCTATGGCTACACCTTC	CASSLSGLYGYTF
.	TRBJ2-1	TRBV30	.	TGTGCCTGGGGTTTGGCAACCTACAATGAGCAGTTCTTC	CAWGLATYNEQFF
.	TRBJ2-3	TRBV10-3	.	TGTGCCATCAGTGTAAACACAGGAACAGATACGCAGTATTTT	CAISVNTGTDTQYF
.	TRBJ1-4	TRBV6-6	.	TGTGCCAGCAGTTACGGCACTAGAGAAAAACTGTTTTTT	CASSYGTREKLFF
once	TRBJ2-7	TRBV3-1/TRBV3-2	.	TGTGCCAGCAGCCCCCGGAGGGCGTTCTACGAGCAGTACTTC	CASSPRRAFYEQYF
.	TRBJ2-1	TRBV19	TRBD1	TGTGCCAGTAGTGACCACTCCCGACAGGGGAATGAGCAGTTCTTC	CASSDHSRQGNEQFF
.	TRBJ1-4	TRBV4-3	TRBD1	TGCGCCAGCAGCCTCGACAGGGGGGAAAATGAAAAACTGTTTTTT	CASSLDRGENEKLFF
.	TRBJ2-5	TRBV6-5	TRBD2	TGTGCCATAAGGCGGCTAGCGGAAGAGACCCAGTACTTC	CAIRRLAEETQYF
.	TRBJ1-6	TRBV2	.	TGTGCCAGCAGTGATCAGGGCAGAGATTCACCCCTCCACTTT	CASSDQGRDSPLHF
.	TRBJ2-1	TRBV30	.	TGTGCCTGGAGTGGCCTTAATAGCGGAGGGGATTTCAATGAGCAGTTCTTC	CAWSGLNSGGDFNEQFF
.	TRBJ2-7	TRBV18	TRBD1	TGTGCCAGCTCAGCCGGGACAGGGGAGGATGAGCAGTACTTC	CASSAGTGEDEQYF
.	TRBJ1-6	TRBV6-1	TRBD1	TGTGCCAGCAGTGCCAGCCCGGGACAGCCTATCTCACCCCTCCACTTT	CASSASPGQPISPLHF
.	TRBJ1-2	TRBV4-2	TRBD1	TGTGCCAGCAGCCAGCAACAGGGGTTGGAGGATGGCTACACCTTC	CASSQQQGLEDGYTF
.	TRBJ1-2	TRBV6-2/TRBV6-3	TRBD1	TGTGCCAGCAGTGACCACAGACAGGGGGCTGGCTATGGCTACACCTTC	CASSDHRQGAGYGYTF
.	TRBJ2-1	TRBV9	.	TGCGCCCGCCGCGCAGAGGGGGGGCGGGTGAGCTCCTACAATGAGCAGTTCTTC	CARRAEGGRVSSYNEQFF
.	TRBJ1-2	TRBV3-1/TRBV3-2	TRBD1	TGTGCCAGCAGCCCCCTGGACAGGGAAAATGGCTACACCTTC	CASSPLDRENGYTF
.	TRBJ1-1	TRBV6-5	.	TGTGCCAGCAGAGACGAGGGAGCTGAAGCTTTCTTT	CASRDEGAEAFF